This TCR beta chain was sequenced during a study of a mutant IDH1 vaccine in newly diagnosed glioma. Study summary: Once 4-6 weeks had passed after radiotherapy alone, vaccination started, or it started with temozolomide cycles. Averaging roughly 40 years of age, treated patients were roughly 60% male and 37.5% female. Patients arrived already treated with radiotherapy, temozolomide, or both, most having had both.

Some clones are missing from TCRdb's copy, which holds only in-frame ones; the method was immunoSEQ multiplex PCR. There are approximately 80,000 clones in the sample; roughly four fifths occur only once, and roughly 5.2% lies in the top ten. Worth noting for this clone: Its antigen remains unknown.

This CDR3 comprises 13 residues. The V end lost 7 bases, the J end lost 5 bases, and 14 bases lay between the germline ends. CDR1 is SGHTA, CDR2 FQGNSA, per germline. Time point described: week 47, end of study. It was 300 ug of mutant IDH1 20-mer peptide that made up each vaccine dose, given with topical imiquimod. Patients, over weeks 1, 3, 5, 7, 11, 15, 19 and 23, received a total of eight vaccinations. The gene calls are TRBV7-2 and TRBJ1-2, with TRBD1 as a possible D gene (6 bases). Sequencing was performed on PBMCs, taken from a glioma patient whose treatment included an IDH1 peptide vaccine. The TCR comes from a man aged 40-50 years with glioma. CDR3 sequence reads: CASTLDSGYGYTF. DNA for the CDR3: TGTGCCAGCACCTTGGACAGTGGGTATGGCTACACCTTC.